The rows below give T cell receptor beta chains drawn from one sample of a study of radiation and T cells in renal cell carcinoma. Some clones are missing from TCRdb's copy, which holds only in-frame ones; the method was immunoSEQ multiplex PCR. The data show around 29,000 clones, 81% seen once. Sequences were derived from blood, sampled from a patient whose treatment included radiotherapy and nephrectomy. The source is a man aged 55 to 70 with renal cell carcinoma. Each CDR3 is given with its conserved first and last residue. Not every row has a clone size; where given, it reads once, few, many or a size class.

clone_size: .; j_call: TRBJ2-3; v_call: TRBV7-9; cdr3_aa: CASSPRTSVGADTQYF
clone_size: .; j_call: TRBJ2-1; v_call: TRBV19; cdr3_aa: CASKAGTSRGDEQFF
clone_size: .; j_call: TRBJ2-1; v_call: TRBV5-1; cdr3_aa: CASIQTSGTNEQFF
clone_size: once; j_call: TRBJ2-5; v_call: TRBV10-3; cdr3_aa: CAISAGTSYQETQYF
clone_size: .; j_call: TRBJ2-7; v_call: TRBV5-6; cdr3_aa: CASSPLEGFSYEQYF
clone_size: .; j_call: TRBJ2-2; v_call: TRBV10-3; cdr3_aa: CAISVSGSPPGELFF
clone_size: .; j_call: TRBJ2-1; v_call: TRBV19; cdr3_aa: CASSSGSQGEQFF
clone_size: .; j_call: TRBJ2-6; v_call: TRBV9; cdr3_aa: CASSVERSGVSGANVLTF
clone_size: .; j_call: TRBJ2-1; v_call: TRBV2; cdr3_aa: CASSASLAGSYNEQFF
clone_size: .; j_call: TRBJ2-6; v_call: TRBV7-2; cdr3_aa: CASSFGVGANVLTF
clone_size: .; j_call: TRBJ2-7; v_call: TRBV5-1; cdr3_aa: CASSLDASPGEQYF
clone_size: few; j_call: TRBJ2-7; v_call: TRBV19; cdr3_aa: CASSMDGYEQYF
clone_size: .; j_call: TRBJ2-3; v_call: TRBV4-3; cdr3_aa: CASSQDRESDTQYF
clone_size: .; j_call: TRBJ2-2; v_call: TRBV5-4; cdr3_aa: CASSRDSTGELFF
clone_size: .; j_call: TRBJ1-5; v_call: TRBV19; cdr3_aa: CASSLGQNQPQHF
clone_size: .; j_call: TRBJ1-2; v_call: TRBV5-6; cdr3_aa: CASSRAGTVNYGYTF
clone_size: .; j_call: TRBJ1-5; v_call: TRBV23-1; cdr3_aa: CASSHPPPQGSNQPQHF
clone_size: .; j_call: TRBJ1-5; v_call: TRBV6-6; cdr3_aa: CASSGYGTGDQPQHF
clone_size: once; j_call: TRBJ2-3; v_call: TRBV27; cdr3_aa: CASGRDVDTQYF
clone_size: .; j_call: TRBJ1-3; v_call: TRBV6-5; cdr3_aa: CASSSPQGVSGNTIYF
clone_size: once; j_call: TRBJ2-3; v_call: TRBV7-3; cdr3_aa: CASSLNSDTQYF
clone_size: .; j_call: TRBJ2-1; v_call: TRBV25-1; cdr3_aa: CASSDGQGARNEQFF
clone_size: .; j_call: TRBJ2-1; v_call: TRBV6-4; cdr3_aa: CASRRDRLENEQFF
clone_size: .; j_call: TRBJ2-7; v_call: TRBV5-1; cdr3_aa: CVSSPSPAESYEQYF
clone_size: .; j_call: TRBJ2-3; v_call: TRBV2; cdr3_aa: CASSEAGRGGDTQYF
clone_size: once; j_call: TRBJ2-5; v_call: TRBV5-6; cdr3_aa: CASSLWRGFSLETQYF
clone_size: .; j_call: TRBJ2-1; v_call: TRBV5-1; cdr3_aa: CASSLVSDPYNEQFF